This T cell receptor (beta chain) was captured in a study of T cell responses to AZD1222 COVID-19 vaccine. Germline loops: CDR1 MDHEN, CDR2 SYDVKM. This CDR3 region has 16 residues. The V gene end was trimmed by 1 base and the J gene end by 1 base; junction bases not matched to a gene: 4. Study-level results: Increases in Spike-specific TCR breadth and depth were seen after two AZD1222 doses. Donors were mostly white British, more females; clonal diversity possibly underestimated. With dominance at 160-218 and 743-854, vaccine-associated CD4 TCRs spanned spike. AZD1222 recipients seropositive at baseline numbered only six.

Details on this clone: Its antigen is currently unknown.

Sequencing used immunoSEQ multiplex PCR; TCRdb keeps in-frame clones, though not all of them. Seen here are approximately 200,000 clones, over 80% observed once, and the top ten hold 2.5% to 3%. The TCR was taken from an adult in good health. The sample consisted of peripheral blood, taken on day 0 of MenACWY control vaccination. V is TRBV28 and J is TRBJ2-7; TRBD2 agrees at 10 bases. CDR3 region: CASSLSRAGGSYEQYF. The CDR3 nucleotides are TGTGCCAGCAGTTTATCTCGAGCGGGGGGGTCCTACGAGCAGTACTTC.